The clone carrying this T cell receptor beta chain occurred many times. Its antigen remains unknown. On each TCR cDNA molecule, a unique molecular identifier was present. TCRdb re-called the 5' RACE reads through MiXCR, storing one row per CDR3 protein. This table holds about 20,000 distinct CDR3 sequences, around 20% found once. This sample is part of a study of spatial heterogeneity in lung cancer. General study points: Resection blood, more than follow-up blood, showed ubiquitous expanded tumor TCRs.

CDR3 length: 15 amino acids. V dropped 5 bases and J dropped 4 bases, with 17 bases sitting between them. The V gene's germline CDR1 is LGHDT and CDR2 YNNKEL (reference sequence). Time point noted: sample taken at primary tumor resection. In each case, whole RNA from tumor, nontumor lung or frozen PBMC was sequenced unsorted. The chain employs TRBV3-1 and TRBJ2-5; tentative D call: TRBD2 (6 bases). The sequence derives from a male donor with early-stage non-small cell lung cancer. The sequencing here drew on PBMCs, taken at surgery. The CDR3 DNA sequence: TGTGCCAGCAGCTTCAGGGTGAGGGGACTAGAGACCCAGTACTTC. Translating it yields CASSFRVRGLETQYF.